The clone carrying this T cell receptor (beta chain) was counted ten times or more. Its antigen is still unknown. This sample was included in a study of T cells in Graves' hyperthyroidism and ophthalmopathy. At the level of the study: Peripheral blood was drawn at first diagnosis, prior to all treatment.

From RNA transcripts, TCR beta CDR3 regions were amplified. First-round RT-PCR of the TCR CDR3 relied on the HTBI primer set. TCRdb reanalysed the multiplex PCR reads using MiXCR and keeps one entry per CDR3 protein. The sample lists roughly 700,000 distinct CDR3 sequences; approximately 36% were seen once. Whole-study findings and limits: Onset of ophthalmopathy came a median 6.5 months after the model predicted it. In blood, most of the thyroid clonotypes expanded above 0.001 were also present.

Isolation of PBMCs was performed on approximately 10 ml fresh peripheral blood. Trimming cost V 0 bases and J 1 base, with 9 bases left between them. The CDR3 runs to 14 residues. CDR1 is DFQATT, CDR2 SNEGSKA, per germline (reference sequence). Specimen: blood. This chain joins TRBV20-1 and TRBJ2-5; D might be TRBD1 (5 bases). The sequence derives from a woman in her forties with Graves' hyperthyroidism. CDR3 DNA: TGCAGTGCTAGAGACCAGGGAAGCCAAGAGACCCAGTACTTC. Encoded protein: CSARDQGSQETQYF.